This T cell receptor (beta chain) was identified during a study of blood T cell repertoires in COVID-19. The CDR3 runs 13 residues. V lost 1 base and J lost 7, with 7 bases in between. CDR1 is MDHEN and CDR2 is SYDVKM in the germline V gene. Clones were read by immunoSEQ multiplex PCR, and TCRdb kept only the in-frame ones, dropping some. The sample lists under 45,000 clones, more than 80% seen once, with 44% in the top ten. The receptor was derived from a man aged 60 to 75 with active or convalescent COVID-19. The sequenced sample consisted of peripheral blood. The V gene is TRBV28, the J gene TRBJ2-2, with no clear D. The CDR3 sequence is CASSLLARGELFF. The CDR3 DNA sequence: TGTGCCAGCAGTTTATTGGCCCGCGGGGAGCTGTTTTTT. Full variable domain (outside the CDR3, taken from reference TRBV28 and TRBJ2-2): DVKVTQSSRYLVKRTGEKVFLECVQDMDHENMFWYRQDPGLGLRLIYFSYDVKMKEKGDIPEGYSVSREKKERFSLILESASTNQTSMYLCASSLLARGELFFGEGSRLTVL.